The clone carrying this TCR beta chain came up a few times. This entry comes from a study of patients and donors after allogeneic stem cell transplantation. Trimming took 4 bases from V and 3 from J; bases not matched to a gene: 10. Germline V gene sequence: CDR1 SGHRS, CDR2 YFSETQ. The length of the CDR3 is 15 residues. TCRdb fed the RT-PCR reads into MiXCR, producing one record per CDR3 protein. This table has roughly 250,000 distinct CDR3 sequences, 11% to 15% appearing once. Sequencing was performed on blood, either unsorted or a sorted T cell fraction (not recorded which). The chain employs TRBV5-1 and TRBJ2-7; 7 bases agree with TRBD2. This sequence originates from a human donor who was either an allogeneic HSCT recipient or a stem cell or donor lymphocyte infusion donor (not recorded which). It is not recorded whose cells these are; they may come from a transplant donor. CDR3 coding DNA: TGCGCCAGCAGCCCATCAGCGGGAAGCGTCTACGAGCAGTACTTC. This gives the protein CASSPSAGSVYEQYF. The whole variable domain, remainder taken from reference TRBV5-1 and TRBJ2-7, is KAGVTQTPRYLIKTRGQQVTLSCSPISGHRSVSWYQQTPGQGLQFLFEYFSETQRNKGNFPGRFSGRQFSNSRSEMNVSTLELGDSALYLCASSPSAGSVYEQYFGPGTRLTVT.